The 20 T cell receptor beta chains given below trace back to one sample, sequenced in a study of cytomegalovirus exposure and HLA in healthy donors. Repertoires were generated with immunoSEQ multiplex PCR, while TCRdb's copy carries only in-frame clones and drops some. The sample lists approximately 99,000 clones; approximately 96% were seen once. The sequenced sample was PBMCs. The receptors come from a woman aged 18-29 years in good health and CMV-seronegative.

The chain carries TRBV6-6 and TRBJ2-1, with TRBD2 identical over 10 bases. The CDR3 is 15 amino acids. The germline gives CDR1 MNHNY, CDR2 SVGAGI (reference sequence). V lost 5 bases, J lost 3 bases, and 4 bases stayed unmatched. CDR3 sequence reads: CASSQGLAYYNEQFF. The CDR3 nucleotides read TGTGCCAGCAGTCAGGGACTAGCGTACTACAATGAGCAGTTCTTC.

The rearrangement joins TRBV5-4 to TRBJ2-5, with D possibly being TRBD2 (7 bases). This CDR3 is 14 amino acids long. Germline V gene data show CDR1 as SGHNT and CDR2 as YYREEE (reference sequence). V shed 6 bases and J shed 5 bases, with 17 bases lying between them. The CDR3 DNA is TGTGCCAGCAAGCTTGGGGGGGCGGGGGAGACCCAGTACTTC. This translates into CASKLGGAGETQYF. The full variable domain, completed using reference TRBV5-4 and TRBJ2-5, is ETGVTQSPTHLIKTRGQQVTLRCSSQSGHNTVSWYQQALGQGPQFIFQYYREEENGRGNFPPRFSGLQFPNYSSELNVNALELDDSALYLCASKLGGAGETQYFGPGTRLLVL.

As regards this clone: Different DNA sequences within this sample yield the same CDR3. The chain joins TRBV7-2 to TRBJ2-5; TRBD2 matches at 7 bases. Trimming took 0 bases from V and 3 from J; bases not matched to a gene: 1. This CDR3 has 14 amino acids. Germline V lookup: CDR1 SGHTA, CDR2 FQGNSA. CDR3 sequence reads: CASSLAGGKETQYF. The DNA for the CDR3 is TGTGCCAGCAGCTTAGCGGGGGGGAAAGAGACCCAGTACTTC.

This clone has a single count. This chain joins TRBV7-9 and TRBJ1-1; 7 bases line up with TRBD1. Germline assignment: CDR1 SEHNR and CDR2 FQNEAQ (reference sequence). This CDR3 comprises 15 residues. The V gene end was trimmed by 6 bases and the J gene end by 2 bases; junction bases not matched to a gene: 9. The CDR3 sequence is CASSFWSGGNTEAFF. The DNA of the CDR3 is TGTGCCAGCAGTTTTTGGTCAGGGGGAAACACTGAAGCTTTCTTT.

The chain links TRBV4-2 to TRBJ1-2, with D maybe TRBD1 (6 bases). The germline gives CDR1 LGHNA, CDR2 YNFKEQ. Trimming took 0 bases from V and 2 from J, leaving 13 bases between them. The CDR3 covers 16 residues. CDR3 DNA sequence: TGTGCCAGCAGCCAAGAGGCGGGTGGGGGCAACTATGGCTACACCTTC. Its protein product is CASSQEAGGGNYGYTF.

This chain links TRBV7-8 with TRBJ1-5, with 9 nucleotides matching TRBD1. Germline trimming cut 7 bases from V and 5 bases from J; bases unmatched to any gene: 6. The CDR3 loop spans 14 amino acids. CDR1 SGHVS and CDR2 FQNEAQ come from the germline V gene. The CDR3, as DNA: TGTGCCAGCACCCCCGGGACAGGGCATCAGCCCCAGCATTTT. Encoded protein: CASTPGTGHQPQHF.

The rearrangement uses TRBV4-2 and TRBJ2-4; 7 bases fit TRBD2. After removal of 6 bases from V and 6 bases from J, the junction contained 8 bases not matched to a gene. The CDR3 loop spans 14 amino acids. In germline, CDR1 is LGHNA, CDR2 YNFKEQ. The CDR3 region is CASSQRTGGNIQYF. For the CDR3, the DNA is TGTGCCAGCAGTCAAAGGACGGGGGGAAACATTCAGTACTTC.

The genes are TRBV27 and TRBJ1-4, with unresolved D. Deletions cut 0 bases from V and 4 bases from J, with 9 bases between. Germline CDR1 MNHEY, CDR2 SMNVEV (reference sequence). The length of the CDR3 is 15 residues. In DNA, the CDR3 is TGTGCCAGCAGTTTATCGTACAGTCTTAATGAAAAACTGTTTTTT. As protein: CASSLSYSLNEKLFF.

This rearrangement joins TRBV5-1 to TRBJ2-3; 9 bases agree with TRBD2. CDR1 and CDR2 (germline): SGHRS, YFSETQ. The CDR3 has 19 amino acids. V lost 1 base and J lost 2; bases outside the gene matches: 14. This CDR3 is CASSLWAGGSHAATDTQYF. In DNA form, the CDR3 reads TGCGCCAGCAGCTTGTGGGCGGGGGGGTCCCACGCGGCCACAGATACGCAGTATTTT.

The chain has TRBV11-2 and TRBJ2-7, with TRBD1 matching 9 bases. CDR3 length: 14 residues. Germline loops: CDR1 SGHAT, CDR2 FQNNGV. V lost 4 bases and J lost 4; bases outside the gene matches: 5. CDR3 amino acids: CASSSGQGTYEQYF. The CDR3 DNA is TGTGCCAGCAGCTCGGGACAGGGTACTTACGAGCAGTACTTC.

This clone was observed a single time. The rearrangement links TRBV28 to TRBJ1-5; 7 bases are a match to TRBD1. The CDR3 length is 14 residues. The J segment lost 4 bases and the V segment lost 6 bases, leaving 6 bases of the junction unmatched. Germline V gives CDR1 MDHEN, CDR2 SYDVKM. The DNA for the CDR3 is TGTGCCAGCAGACACGGACAGGAGAATCAGCCCCAGCATTTT. The encoded protein is CASRHGQENQPQHF.

This clone is a singleton in its sample. The V call is TRBV5-6, the J call TRBJ2-7, with D possibly TRBD1 on 6 matching bases. The CDR3 covers 14 residues. V gave up 2 bases and J gave up 3 bases, with 12 bases separating them. Germline CDR1 and CDR2: SGHDT and YYEEEE. CDR3 loop: CASSFNRVDYEQYF. The CDR3 DNA is TGTGCCAGCAGCTTTAACAGGGTTGACTACGAGCAGTACTTC.

The V and J genes are TRBV9 and TRBJ2-5; D uncertain. Between the trimmed V and J ends, which lost 3 bases and 8 bases, there was a span of 11 bases. Germline CDR1 reads SGDLS; CDR2 reads YYNGEE. The CDR3 runs 12 residues. The DNA of the CDR3 is TGTGCCAGCAGCGGCGAGCTGTATACCCAGTACTTC. Translated, it gives CASSGELYTQYF.

The chain recombines TRBV7-6 with TRBJ2-3; D is perhaps TRBD1 (5 bases). V was clipped by 1 base and J by 6 bases, with 8 bases between them. CDR1 and CDR2 (germline): SGHVS, FNYEAQ. The CDR3 runs to 13 residues. Here the CDR3 reads CASSLGGADTQYF. The CDR3, as DNA: TGTGCCAGCAGCTTAGGGGGCGCGGATACGCAGTATTTT.

This chain links TRBV27 with TRBJ2-3; 9 bases agree with TRBD2. The CDR3 has 22 amino acids. The germline V gene has CDR1 MNHEY and CDR2 SMNVEV (reference sequence). The V gene end was trimmed by 6 bases and the J gene end by 2 bases; junction bases not matched to a gene: 27. The chain's CDR3 is CASRPILGRGRGGNSPTDTQYF. The CDR3 DNA reads TGTGCCAGCAGACCAATCCTCGGGAGGGGGCGGGGGGGCAACTCCCCCACAGATACGCAGTATTTT.

The chain uses TRBV10-3 and TRBJ2-1, with TRBD2 matching over 7 bases. The V and J ends lost 3 bases and 3 bases, in that order; junction bases with no gene match: 8. The CDR3 totals 16 residues. The V gene's germline CDR1 is ENHRY and CDR2 SYGVKD. CDR3 DNA sequence: TGTGCCATCAGTGAACCGGGGGGTGGGGTCTACAATGAGCAGTTCTTC. It codes for CAISEPGGGVYNEQFF.

The chain carries TRBV5-5 and TRBJ2-3; D possibly corresponds to TRBD2 (7 bases). Trimming removed 0 bases at V and 2 bases at J, with 19 bases between. There are 18 residues in the CDR3. Looked up from germline, CDR1 is SGHKS and CDR2 is YYEKEE (reference sequence). The CDR3 nucleotides are TGTGCCAGCAGCTTGGTGGGGGCGTGGGCGGGGGTCACAGATACGCAGTATTTT. This sequence encodes CASSLVGAWAGVTDTQYF.

V and J are TRBV29-1 and TRBJ1-1, with D possibly TRBD1 on 6 matching bases. The germline gives CDR1 SQVTM, CDR2 ANQGSEA. The CDR3 is 12 amino acids. V was pared by 7 bases and J by 7 bases, with 16 bases between. In nucleotides, the CDR3 is TGCAGCGCGATCCGGGACAACTATGAAGCTTTCTTT. Amino acid sequence: CSAIRDNYEAFF.

The chain joins TRBV7-9 to TRBJ2-5; 9 nucleotides match TRBD2. The V segment lost 5 bases and the J segment 3 bases; nucleotides outside the gene matches: 7. This CDR3 is 15 amino acids long. Per the germline V gene, CDR1 is SEHNR and CDR2 is FQNEAQ (reference sequence). CDR3 in DNA: TGTGCCAGCAGCCTGACTATAGCGGGGGAAGAGACCCAGTACTTC. This encodes CASSLTIAGEETQYF.

The rearrangement uses TRBV28 and TRBJ1-5; D perhaps matches TRBD1 (6 bases). CDR3 length: 14 amino acids. Trimming took 6 bases from V and 3 from J, leaving 12 bases between them. In germline, CDR1 is MDHEN, CDR2 SYDVKM. Here the CDR3 reads CASSPQGSNQPQHF. CDR3 sequence (DNA): TGTGCCAGCAGCCCCCAGGGGTCCAATCAGCCCCAGCATTTT.